This paragraph covers one T cell receptor (beta chain) sequence. It has no known antigen specificity. No quality values exist for individual bases; no much larger clone is one base distant. Library prep was done by the immunoSEQ multiplex PCR assay. Turning to the authors' computational methods: A statistical classification framework was built for diagnosing cytomegalovirus status from the catalog of TCR beta chain sequences. The clones in this table, taken by TCRdb from immuneACCESS, are in-frame only. Not every clone is retained; where verified, under half of the shortfall comes from an unresolved V gene, and the cause of the rest is unknown. The V and J calls and clone size were taken over from that table, and D and trimming were inferred from the DNA. This sample lists about 360,000 clones; more than 80% were detected once. Over 0.75% of the sample goes to the ten largest clones. This entry comes from a study of cytomegalovirus exposure and HLA in healthy donors (dated by TCRdb to about 2017). At the level of the whole study: According to a later analysis, the roughly 130 validation repertoires were produced on the same platform as the approximately 600 repertoires of the first cohort. The aim of the study was to test whether cataloging public T cell receptors could identify signatures of past pathogen exposure. A separate validation cohort of roughly 120 different subjects was used in addition to the approximately 610-subject first cohort. High-throughput TCR immunosequencing, statistical association of individual TCRs with disease status, and machine learning were combined to predict cytomegalovirus infection status.

Findings and caveats that apply to the study as a whole: Most TCR sequences were seen in very few donors, while some public TCRs were found in many individuals. A later analysis had no HLA typing for the validation cohort, so co-occurrence there was scored across all 110 or so repertoires. A total of 150 to 200 TCR beta chains were listed by the study as associated with cytomegalovirus. Subsequent analysis determined that TCRs grouped into clusters in the first cohort also showed a tendency toward co-occurrence across the 90 to 150 validation repertoires, and 85% to 95% of cluster scores exceeded 0. Cytomegalovirus status was reported to be diagnosed by the classifier with high specificity and sensitivity in both the original and validation cohorts. The authors suggested that the approach could potentially be extended to other disease states and immunological phenotypes. In vitro tests confirmed that a few of the cytomegalovirus-associated TCR beta chains recognize cytomegalovirus antigens.

The donors were included in the validation cohort of 120 subjects, a group kept apart from the roughly 670-subject first cohort. The germline V gene encodes CDR1 SEHNR and CDR2 FQNEAQ (reference sequence). Deletion took 5 bases off V and 10 bases off J, with a span of 18 bases between the germline ends. Spanning cysteine to phenylalanine, the CDR3 consists of 14 amino acids. The read is trimmed to its CDR3 DNA, 42 bases read in frame from base 1. The rearrangement joined TRBV7-9 to TRBJ2-1; TRBD2 could be the D gene, as 5 bases match. The TCR sequence derives from a woman aged 18-29 years in good health and CMV-seronegative. Sequencing was carried out using PBMCs. The CDR3 protein is CASSPERARGEQFF. The bases read TGTGCCAGCAGCCCTGAGAGGGCTCGCGGGGAGCAGTTCTTC. This CDR3, with the reference TRBV7-9 and TRBJ2-1 proteins standing in past its ends, gives the full variable domain DTGVSQNPRHKITKRGQNVTFRCDPISEHNRLYWYRQTLGQGPEFLTYFQNEAQLEKSRLLSDRFSAERPKGSFSTLEIQRTEQGDSAMYLCASSPERARGEQFFGPGTRLTVL.